The 20 T cell receptor beta chains below were found in one sample sequenced in a study of shared clonotypes between healthy human individuals. Profiling relied on immunoSEQ multiplex PCR, and the TCRdb table lists in-frame clones only, not all of them. The sample lists approximately 2.5 million clones, around nine tenths occurring once. Sequenced sample: naive CD4+ T cells sorted from blood. Subset given: CD45RA+ positively selected. These TCRs come from a young man in good health.

The chain is built from TRBV4-2 and TRBJ2-1; no firm D call. This CDR3 contains 13 residues. Trimming stripped 1 base from V and 5 bases from J, with 6 bases between. Germline CDR1 is LGHNA and CDR2 is YNFKEQ. In DNA form, the CDR3 reads TGTGCCAGCAGCCAAGTCCTAGACAATGAGCAGTTCTTC. The encoded protein is CASSQVLDNEQFF.

Notes on this clone: Other nucleotide sequences from this sample produce the same CDR3. Here the CDR3 DNA reads TGCGCCAGCAGCTTGGATGGACAGGGCACAGATACGCAGTATTTT. This gives the protein CASSLDGQGTDTQYF. This chain joins TRBV5-1 and TRBJ2-3; TRBD1 matches at 7 bases. CDR1 SGHRS and CDR2 YFSETQ come from the germline V gene. With V trimmed by 0 bases and J by 1 base, 2 bases remained unmatched. The CDR3 has 15 amino acids. The full variable domain, completed using reference TRBV5-1 and TRBJ2-3, is KAGVTQTPRYLIKTRGQQVTLSCSPISGHRSVSWYQQTPGQGLQFLFEYFSETQRNKGNFPGRFSGRQFSNSRSEMNVSTLELGDSALYLCASSLDGQGTDTQYFGPGTRLTVL.

The V and J genes are TRBV5-5 and TRBJ2-7, with D maybe TRBD1 (6 bases). V was pared by 1 base and J by 0 bases, with 8 bases between. Per germline, CDR1 SGHKS and CDR2 YYEKEE (reference sequence). CDR3 size: 14 residues. CDR3 protein: CASSLLDSSYEQYF. The CDR3 bases are TGTGCCAGCAGCTTGTTGGACAGCTCCTACGAGCAGTACTTC.

Here the CDR3 reads CASSRWVQGAGAYNSPLHF. In DNA form, the CDR3 reads TGTGCCAGCAGCCGTTGGGTCCAGGGGGCAGGTGCCTATAATTCACCCCTCCACTTT. The V and J genes are TRBV5-6 and TRBJ1-6; 8 bases agree with TRBD1. This CDR3 contains 19 residues. Germline values: CDR1 SGHDT, CDR2 YYEEEE. V lost 4 bases to trimming and J lost 2 bases; unmatched junction nucleotides: 14.

V gene TRBV5-6 combines with J gene TRBJ2-1; D ambiguous. The CDR3 is made up of 15 amino acids. The V and J ends lost 0 bases and 5 bases respectively, with 12 bases between them. CDR1 and CDR2 from the germline V gene are SGHDT and YYEEEE. CDR3 loop: CASSLGLNMDNEQFF. For the CDR3, the DNA is TGTGCCAGCAGCTTGGGCCTGAATATGGACAATGAGCAGTTCTTC.

The chain is built from TRBV6-5 and TRBJ2-3; D is unresolved. The germline V gene has CDR1 MNHEY and CDR2 SVGAGI. The CDR3 is 14 residues long. The ends were cut back, 5 bases at V and 11 bases at J, with 20 bases in the middle. CDR3 residues: CASSPRSTRSKQYF. CDR3 DNA sequence: TGTGCCAGCAGTCCACGATCCACCCGTAGTAAGCAGTATTTT.

The V gene is TRBV5-1, the J gene TRBJ1-4; TRBD1 aligns across 8 bases. The trim removed 1 base at V and 12 bases at J, leaving 8 bases unmatched. Germline CDR1 SGHRS, CDR2 YFSETQ. This CDR3 is 14 amino acids long. CDR3 sequence (DNA): TGCGCCAGCAGCTTGACGTTGGGACAGGCGGAACTGTTTTTT. Translation gives CASSLTLGQAELFF. The whole variable domain, filled in from reference TRBV5-1 and TRBJ1-4, reads KAGVTQTPRYLIKTRGQQVTLSCSPISGHRSVSWYQQTPGQGLQFLFEYFSETQRNKGNFPGRFSGRQFSNSRSEMNVSTLELGDSALYLCASSLTLGQAELFFGSGTQLSVL.

The V and J genes are TRBV27 and TRBJ2-5, with a possible D match to TRBD2 (5 bases). The CDR3 loop spans 14 amino acids. V was pared by 5 bases and J by 7 bases, with 17 bases between. Germline values: CDR1 MNHEY, CDR2 SMNVEV (reference sequence). The CDR3 DNA follows: TGTGCCAGCAGTCCCGTCCCCCACGGAGGGACCCAGTACTTC. Protein: CASSPVPHGGTQYF.

The V and J genes are TRBV5-5 and TRBJ1-5, with D possibly matching TRBD1 (6 bases). Germline CDR1 SGHKS, CDR2 YYEKEE (reference sequence). The CDR3 loop spans 15 amino acids. Trimming removed 1 base at V and 4 bases at J, with 12 bases between. CDR3 sequence (DNA): TGTGCCAGCAGCTTGTATCCCACAGGGAATCAGCCCCAGCATTTT. As protein: CASSLYPTGNQPQHF.

This sequence joins TRBV28 and TRBJ1-5, with 7 bases identical to TRBD1. From germline, CDR1 is MDHEN and CDR2 SYDVKM. The ends lost 6 bases at V and 6 bases at J; junction bases unmatched: 2. This CDR3 is built from 12 residues. In DNA form, the CDR3 reads TGTGCCAGCAGGACAGGGACTCAGCCCCAGCATTTT. Encoded protein: CASRTGTQPQHF.

The chain joins TRBV10-1 to TRBJ2-1; D gene uncertain. Per germline, CDR1 WNHNN and CDR2 SYGVQD (reference sequence). This CDR3 has 16 amino acids. The V and J ends lost 2 bases and 4 bases respectively, with 15 bases between them. The CDR3 nucleotides read TGCGCCAGCAGTGAGGCCACTCCGAGTGGGTACAATGAGCAGTTCTTC. This gives the protein CASSEATPSGYNEQFF.

The chain uses TRBV6-6 and TRBJ2-7, with TRBD2 matching 12 bases. The CDR3 has 15 residues. Looked up from germline, CDR1 is MNHNY and CDR2 is SVGAGI (reference sequence). V was clipped by 9 bases and J by 4 bases; unmatched bases: 10. CDR3 sequence reads: CASLTTSGSWYEQYF. In nucleotides, the CDR3 is TGTGCCAGTCTAACGACTAGCGGGAGTTGGTACGAGCAGTACTTC.

The V and J genes are TRBV19 and TRBJ2-1; D is undetermined. V dropped 3 bases and J dropped 4 bases, with 25 bases sitting between them. Germline assignment: CDR1 LNHDA and CDR2 SQIVND (reference sequence). This CDR3 spans 19 amino acids. The CDR3 nucleotides read TGTGCCAGTAGTATCACCCGGTACAATCCAGGAGTAAGGTACAATGAGCAGTTCTTC. Translated, it gives CASSITRYNPGVRYNEQFF.

The gene calls are TRBV30 and TRBJ2-7; perhaps TRBD1 as D (5 bases). Trimming shortened V by 7 bases and J by 6 bases, and 10 bases separated the two germline ends. Looked up from germline, CDR1 is GTSNPN and CDR2 is SVGIG (reference sequence). This CDR3 contains 10 residues. CDR3 bases: TGTGCCTACGCCAGGGCCGAGCAGTACTTC. It codes for CAYARAEQYF.

V gene TRBV11-2 combines with J gene TRBJ2-7, with D perhaps TRBD1 (5 bases). The CDR3 extends over 16 amino acids. V lost 2 bases to trimming and J lost 0 bases, with 14 bases between them. Germline loops: CDR1 SGHAT, CDR2 FQNNGV. CDR3 nucleotides: TGTGCCAGCAGCTTAAATCAAGGCAGGGCCTCCTACGAGCAGTACTTC. This translates into CASSLNQGRASYEQYF.

The rearrangement uses TRBV14 and TRBJ2-7; D is unresolved. This CDR3 has 12 amino acids. In germline, CDR1 is SGHDN, CDR2 FVKESK. Between the trimmed V and J ends, which lost 0 bases and 9 bases, there was a span of 9 bases. The CDR3 protein is CASSQDSLVQYF. CDR3 sequence (DNA): TGTGCCAGCAGCCAAGACTCACTTGTGCAGTACTTC.

This chain links TRBV7-3 with TRBJ2-6; unclear D gene. The CDR3 extends over 17 amino acids. Germline CDR1 and CDR2: SGHTA and FQGTGA. The germline V and J ends were trimmed by 0 bases and 0 bases, with 9 bases remaining between them. This CDR3 is CASSLTARSSGANVLTF. The CDR3 DNA is TGTGCCAGCAGCTTAACAGCCCGGAGCTCTGGGGCCAACGTCCTGACTTTC. The full variable domain, with the rest looked up from reference TRBV7-3 and TRBJ2-6, is GAGVSQTPSNKVTEKGKYVELRCDPISGHTALYWYRQSLGQGPEFLIYFQGTGAADDSGLPNDRFFAVRPEGSVSTLKIQRTERGDSAVYLCASSLTARSSGANVLTFGAGSRLTVL.

This clone was seen just once. At the DNA level, this CDR3 is encoded by other sequences in the same sample as well. The J gene is TRBJ1-1, the V gene TRBV15; D unresolved. The germline V gene has CDR1 LNHNV and CDR2 YYDKDF (reference sequence). Trimming took 6 bases from V and 0 from J, leaving 8 bases between them. This CDR3 spans 13 amino acids. The CDR3 coding sequence is TGTGCCACCAGAGGGCAGTTGAACACTGAAGCTTTCTTT. Its translation: CATRGQLNTEAFF.

Concerning this clone itself: Other DNA sequences within the sample encode an identical CDR3. V usage is TRBV2 and J usage is TRBJ2-7; maybe TRBD1 (6 bases). CDR3 length: 12 residues. Germline lookup yields CDR1 SNHLY and CDR2 FYNNEI. The V and J ends lost 6 bases and 3 bases respectively, with 9 bases between them. DNA of the CDR3: TGTGCCAGCAGGCTGGACAGCTACGAGCAGTACTTC. As protein: CASRLDSYEQYF.

CDR3 amino acids: CASSLGSRGSGTDTQYF. The CDR3, as DNA: TGTGCCAGCAGCTTAGGGTCGCGGGGGTCCGGCACAGATACGCAGTATTTT. The rearrangement links TRBV11-2 to TRBJ2-3; TRBD2 aligns across 7 bases. V lost 1 base to trimming and J lost 1 base; unmatched junction nucleotides: 8. The CDR3 runs to 17 residues. From germline, CDR1 is SGHAT and CDR2 FQNNGV.